One T cell receptor (beta chain) is described in this entry. Its antigen is still unknown. Sequenced by immunoSEQ multiplex PCR; TCRdb stores in-frame clones only, minus some. The sample lists tens of thousands of clones; 80% were seen once. This entry belongs to a study of Siglec-9 on CD8 T cells in melanoma. Study-level points and caveats: An effector memory CD8+ subset marked by Siglec-9 reportedly appeared to gather in melanoma.

The V gene end was trimmed by 1 base and the J gene end by 1 base; junction bases not matched to a gene: 3. Germline V lookup: CDR1 SGHNT, CDR2 YYREEE (reference sequence). This CDR3 contains 15 residues. Sequences were obtained from Siglec-9- CD8+ T cells sorted from blood. This sequence was found in a human donor in good health. The rearrangement links TRBV5-4 to TRBJ2-5, with TRBD1 identical over 8 bases. Here the CDR3 reads CASSLTGGGQETQYF. In nucleotides, the CDR3 is TGTGCCAGCAGCTTGACAGGGGGTGGCCAAGAGACCCAGTACTTC.